The 22 T cell receptor beta chains below all came from one sample that was sequenced in a study of tumor-infiltrating lymphocytes in primary liver carcinoma. From around 0.5 ug of total RNA, TCR beta-specific cDNA was reverse-transcribed using a constant-region primer. Slightly modified ARM-PCR with three nested multiplex PCR rounds yielded TCR beta libraries. TRBV1-TRBV30 forward primers and a C-beta reverse primer were used in the first two PCR rounds, which each ran for approximately 9 cycles. TCRdb re-called the multiplex PCR reads with MiXCR, one entry per CDR3 protein. Of 110,000 or so distinct CDR3 sequences in the sample, roughly 80% were seen once. Taking about 18-32 mg of unsorted bulk tissue, the authors co-extracted RNA and DNA. Sequenced sample: liver tumor tissue from sampling region 3. As for subset: tumor region T3, left-lateral pole. The receptors were gathered from a man in his forties with primary liver carcinoma and hepatitis B virus infection.

This CDR3 reads CASSLGDTGWAQPYHF. CDR3 sequence (DNA): TGTGCCAGCAGCTTAGGAGACACGGGTTGGGCTCAGCCCTATCATTTT. The gene calls are TRBV11-2 and TRBJ1-5; no clear D gene. Trimming shortened V by 1 base and J by 16 bases, and 26 bases separated the two germline ends. Germline CDR1 is SGHAT and CDR2 is FQNNGV. The CDR3 runs 16 residues.

The genes are TRBV5-1 and TRBJ2-7, with 13 bases lining up with TRBD2. The J call is in doubt because the DNA end fits TRBJ2-1 better. Germline V lookup: CDR1 SGHRS, CDR2 YFSETQ. This CDR3 is built from 15 residues. CDR3 nucleotide sequence: TGCGCCAGCAGCCCTGGACTAGCGGGAGTCTACGAGCAGTTCTTC. This translates into CASSPGLAGVYEQFF.

A word on this clonotype: At one boundary the junction diverges from the germline segment, which might be a read error. The chain couples TRBV11-1 to TRBJ2-4; D might be TRBD2 (6 bases). CDR1 is SGHAT and CDR2 is FQDESV in the germline V gene (reference sequence). The CDR3 runs to 17 residues. The CDR3 DNA is TGTGTCAGCAGCTTTCCCGGGACTTGCGGGACCAAAAACACTCAATACTTC. Protein sequence: CVSSFPGTCGTKNTQYF.

Comments on this clonotype: One end of the junction does not line up with germline, which may come from a read error. This sequence joins TRBV29-1 and TRBJ2-7; unclear D gene. The germline gives CDR1 SQVTM, CDR2 ANQGSEA. CDR3 size: 15 residues. The chain's CDR3 is CSVEDGLVVSYEQYF. The CDR3 region has the DNA TGCAGCGTTGAAGATGGTCTAGTGGTGTCCTACGAGCAGTATTTC.

The chain uses TRBV10-3 and TRBJ1-5, with 8 bases lining up with TRBD1. The length of the CDR3 is 13 residues. V trimming: 9 bases; J trimming: 12 bases; junction bases outside the gene matches: 13. Germline loops: CDR1 ENHRY, CDR2 SYGVKD. The CDR3 is CAMTGTGQALQHF. CDR3 in DNA: TGTGCCATGACCGGGACAGGCCAGGCGCTCCAGCATTTT.

This chain joins TRBV6-1 and TRBJ1-5; the D gene is possibly TRBD1 (6 bases). The V gene lost 6 bases and the J gene lost 4 bases, with 19 bases spanning the gap. CDR3 size: 16 residues. Germline V CDR1 and CDR2: MNHNS, SASEGT. The CDR3 loop reads CASSPLDRNSNQPQHF. The CDR3, as DNA: TGTGCCAGCAGCCCCTTGGACAGAAATAGTAATCAGCCCCAGCATTTT.

V and J are TRBV11-2 and TRBJ2-1; weak D call: TRBD1 (6 bases). Germline V lookup: CDR1 SGHAT, CDR2 FQNNGV. V lost 3 bases and J lost 8, with 29 bases in between. The CDR3 length is 19 residues. The DNA for the CDR3 is TGTGCCAGCAGCTTCCAATGGGTGCCTGGGACAAGTGTGAGTCATGAGCAGTTCTTC. It codes for CASSFQWVPGTSVSHEQFF.

About this clonotype itself: The junction and the germline gene differ at one end; a read error may be behind it. The CDR3 protein is CASSFDEGNEHFF. The CDR3 nucleotides read TGCGCCAGCAGTTTTGACGAAGGCAACGAGCATTTCTTC. The V and J genes are TRBV12-3 or TRBV12-4 and TRBJ2-1; D is ambiguous. The CDR3 loop spans 13 amino acids.

Only a few counts were recorded for this clonotype. Mismatch with germline at one junction end may stem from a read error. The V gene is TRBV29-1, the J gene TRBJ2-2; the D gene is possibly TRBD1 (6 bases). The CDR3 spans 15 residues. Germline CDR1 SQVTM, CDR2 ANQGSEA. The chain's CDR3 is CSAGTSAANTGELFF. DNA of the CDR3: TGTAGCGCTGGGACAAGCGCGGCGAACACCGGGGAGCTGTTTTTT.

The rearrangement links TRBV6-5 to TRBJ2-7; 11 nucleotides align to TRBD2. Per germline, CDR1 MNHEY and CDR2 SVGAGI. Losses at the gene ends were 6 bases for V and 10 bases for J; bases not matched to a gene: 14. This CDR3 is 15 amino acids long. CDR3 DNA: TGTGCCAGCAGGACGAAGACTAGCGGGGAAGGGGACCAGTACGTC. The encoded protein is CASRTKTSGEGDQYV.

A remark on this clonotype: A read error is likely, as this CDR3 ends without the conserved phenylalanine or tryptophan. It is unclear where the CDR3 begins or ends on the DNA, so no DNA is shown, and the CDR3 is as TCRdb lists it. The chain employs TRBV4-1 and TRBJ2-1; the table's D call, TRBD2, has no DNA check behind it. The CDR3 sequence runs 17 residues, both termini included. Germline V lookup: CDR1 MGHRA, CDR2 YSYEKL. This CDR3 reads CASSPGGVAGGRSEHFV.

Worth noting for this clonotype: This is likely a read error, given that the CDR3 carries no conserved phenylalanine or tryptophan at its end. The chain is built from TRBV6-1 and TRBJ2-5, with 7 bases aligning to TRBD2. The germline V gene encodes CDR1 MNHNS and CDR2 SASEGT. The CDR3 sequence is 14 residues long. The CDR3 here is CASSIGLVQETQYS. For the CDR3, the DNA is TGTGCCAGCAGTATAGGACTAGTTCAAGAGACACAGTACTCC.

As to this clonotype: This CDR3 fails to terminate in the conserved phenylalanine or tryptophan, so it likely reflects a read error. The CDR3 region has the DNA TGTGCCAGTAGCTATACAGGACCTTTCTCCTGGGAGCTGTTTTTA. It encodes CASSYTGPFSWELFL. V gene TRBV11-1 combines with J gene TRBJ2-2, with D perhaps matching TRBD1 (5 bases). Germline CDR1 reads SGHAT; CDR2 reads FQDESV (reference sequence). The CDR3 has 15 amino acids.

In its sample, this clonotype was seen many times. One base away lies a much larger clone, so this may be a sequencing read error. A read error is likely, as this CDR3 ends without the conserved phenylalanine or tryptophan. The chain recombines TRBV12-3 or TRBV12-4 with TRBJ2-3, with D perhaps TRBD2 (6 bases). The CDR3 is 15 residues long. Trimming cost V 1 base and J 10 bases, with 18 bases left between them. The CDR3 DNA follows: TGTGCCAGCAGTTTAGATTCCGGCAGCGGGCGCGCGCAGTATCTT. Translation: CASSLDSGSGRAQYL.

As for this clonotype: A read error may produce the germline difference seen at one junction end. The genes are TRBV29-1 and TRBJ2-3, with D possibly being TRBD2 (6 bases). The germline CDR1 and CDR2 sequences are SQVTM and ANQGSEA. The CDR3 is 13 amino acids. Here the CDR3 DNA reads TGCAGCGCCAGGCGGGGTAACACAGATACGCAGTGTTTT. Its translation: CSARRGNTDTQCF.

The gene calls are TRBV6-5 and TRBJ2-7; D gene unclear. The CDR3 totals 12 residues. The germline gives CDR1 MNHEY, CDR2 SVGAGI. The V and J ends lost 10 bases and 10 bases respectively, with 20 bases between them. The CDR3 protein is CATQDGRSVQYF. For the CDR3, the DNA is TGTGCCACCCAGGACGGACGGAGCGTCCAGTACTTC.

The gene calls are TRBV29-1 and TRBJ2-1; D not resolved. The germline V gene encodes CDR1 SQVTM and CDR2 ANQGSEA. The CDR3 sequence is 13 residues long. As DNA, the CDR3 is TGCGGCATTGAAGACCCCTATAACAATGAGCAGTTCTTC. Protein sequence: CGIEDPYNNEQFF.

As for this clonotype: Compared with germline, one end of the junction differs, possibly owing to a read error. This sequence joins TRBV29-1 and TRBJ2-1; 10 nucleotides match TRBD2. Germline V CDR1 and CDR2: SQVTM, ANQGSEA. CDR3 size: 16 residues. CDR3 protein: CSIYSLAGNSYNEQFF. CDR3 DNA sequence: TGTAGCATTTATTCACTAGCGGGGAATTCCTACAATGAGCAGTTCTTC.

A note on this clonotype: This likely comes from a read error, as the CDR3 has no conserved phenylalanine or tryptophan at its end. The gene calls are TRBV24-1 and TRBJ2-6; either TRBD1 or TRBD2 may fit D (5 bases each). The CDR3 totals 15 residues. Germline CDR1 and CDR2: KGHDR and SFDVKD. CDR3: CATSEVRAGTNLLTV. The CDR3 DNA is TGTGCCACCAGTGAGGTACGGGCTGGGACCAACCTCCTGACTGTC.

As concerns this clonotype: At one boundary the junction diverges from the germline segment, which might be a read error. CDR3 nucleotides: TGCAGCGTTGACGGGGGATGGGGCATGAGGACTGTAGCTTTCTTT. Translation gives CSVDGGWGMRTVAFF. V usage is TRBV29-1 and J usage is TRBJ1-1, with a tentative D call TRBD1 (5 bases). The germline V gene has CDR1 SQVTM and CDR2 ANQGSEA. The CDR3 loop spans 15 amino acids.

With regard to this clonotype: One end of the junction fails to match germline, which may point to a read error. V gene TRBV29-1 combines with J gene TRBJ2-7; D gene unclear. Germline V gene lookup returns CDR1 SQVTM and CDR2 ANQGSEA. CDR3 length: 12 residues. The CDR3 DNA sequence: TGCAGCATTATGTCACCCACCTACGAGCAGTATTTC. Amino acids: CSIMSPTYEQYF.

This clonotype appeared a single time. An end of the junction differs from the germline gene, which may be a read error. The genes are TRBV11-2 and TRBJ1-2; D is unresolved. The CDR3 loop spans 13 amino acids. Germline V gene sequence: CDR1 SGHAT, CDR2 FQNNGV. The CDR3 here is CASSIDRAGDYTF. Written as DNA, the CDR3 is TGTGCCAGCAGCATAGATCGTGCCGGTGATTACACCTTC.